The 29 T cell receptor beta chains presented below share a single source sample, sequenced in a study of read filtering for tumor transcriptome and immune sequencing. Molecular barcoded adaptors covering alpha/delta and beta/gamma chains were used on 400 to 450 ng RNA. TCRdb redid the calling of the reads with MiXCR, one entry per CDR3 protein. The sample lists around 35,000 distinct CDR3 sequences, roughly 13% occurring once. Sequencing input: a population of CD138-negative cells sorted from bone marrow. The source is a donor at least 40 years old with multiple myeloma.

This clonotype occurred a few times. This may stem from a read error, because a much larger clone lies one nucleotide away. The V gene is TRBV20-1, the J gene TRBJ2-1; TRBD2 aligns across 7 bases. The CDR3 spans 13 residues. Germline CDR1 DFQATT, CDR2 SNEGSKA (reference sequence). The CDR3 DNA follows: TGCAGTGCTGCCCAAGCGGGACCCAATGGGCAGTTCTTC. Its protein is CSAAQAGPNGQFF.

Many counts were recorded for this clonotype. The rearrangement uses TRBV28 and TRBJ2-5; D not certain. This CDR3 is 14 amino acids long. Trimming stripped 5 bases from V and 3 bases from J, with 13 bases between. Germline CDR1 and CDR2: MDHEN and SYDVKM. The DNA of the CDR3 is TGTGCCAGCAGTACGGGTTCCAGGAAAGAGACCCAGTACTTC. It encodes CASSTGSRKETQYF. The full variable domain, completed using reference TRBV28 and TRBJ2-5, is DVKVTQSSRYLVKRTGEKVFLECVQDMDHENMFWYRQDPGLGLRLIYFSYDVKMKEKGDIPEGYSVSREKKERFSLILESASTNQTSMYLCASSTGSRKETQYFGPGTRLLVL.

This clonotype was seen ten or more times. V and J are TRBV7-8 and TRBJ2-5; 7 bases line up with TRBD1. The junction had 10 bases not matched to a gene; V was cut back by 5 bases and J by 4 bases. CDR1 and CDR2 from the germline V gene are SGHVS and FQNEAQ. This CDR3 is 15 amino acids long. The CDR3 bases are TGTGCCAGCAGCAGGGGACAGCGGCCGGGAGAGACCCAGTACTTC. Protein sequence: CASSRGQRPGETQYF. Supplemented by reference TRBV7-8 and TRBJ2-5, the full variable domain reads GAGVSQSPRYKVAKRGQDVALRCDPISGHVSLFWYQQALGQGPEFLTYFQNEAQLDKSGLPSDRFFAERPEGSVSTLKIQRTQQEDSAVYLCASSRGQRPGETQYFGPGTRLLVL.

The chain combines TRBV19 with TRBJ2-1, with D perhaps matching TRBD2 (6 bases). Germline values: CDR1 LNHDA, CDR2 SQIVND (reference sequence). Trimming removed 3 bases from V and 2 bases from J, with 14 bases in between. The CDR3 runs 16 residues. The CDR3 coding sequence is TGTGCCAGTAGTATTTACCTGGCGGGGACCTACAATGAGCAGTTCTTC. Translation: CASSIYLAGTYNEQFF.

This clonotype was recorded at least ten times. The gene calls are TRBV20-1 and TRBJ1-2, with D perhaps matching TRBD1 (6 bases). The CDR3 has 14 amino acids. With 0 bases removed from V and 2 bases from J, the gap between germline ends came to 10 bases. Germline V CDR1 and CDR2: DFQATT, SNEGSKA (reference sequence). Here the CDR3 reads CSARETGLNYGYTF. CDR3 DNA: TGCAGTGCTAGAGAAACAGGGTTGAACTATGGCTACACCTTC.

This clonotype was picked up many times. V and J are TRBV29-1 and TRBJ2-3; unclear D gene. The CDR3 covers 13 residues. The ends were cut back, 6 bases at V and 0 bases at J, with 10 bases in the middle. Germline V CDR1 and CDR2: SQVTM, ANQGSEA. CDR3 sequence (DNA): TGCAGCGTGCGATCGGCTAGCACAGATACGCAGTATTTT. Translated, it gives CSVRSASTDTQYF.

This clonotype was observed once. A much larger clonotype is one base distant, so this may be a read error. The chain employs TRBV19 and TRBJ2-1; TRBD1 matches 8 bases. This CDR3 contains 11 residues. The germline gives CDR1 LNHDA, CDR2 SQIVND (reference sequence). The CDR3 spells CASTGGFEQLF. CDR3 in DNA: TGTGCCAGTACAGGGGGCTTTGAGCAGCTCTTC.

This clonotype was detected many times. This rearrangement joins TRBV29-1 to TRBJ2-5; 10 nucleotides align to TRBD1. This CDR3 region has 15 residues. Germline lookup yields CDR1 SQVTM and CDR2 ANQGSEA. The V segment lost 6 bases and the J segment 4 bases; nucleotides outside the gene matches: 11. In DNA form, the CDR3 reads TGCAGCGTGAAACCGACAGGGGGCAGCGGAGAGACCCAGTACTTC. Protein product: CSVKPTGGSGETQYF.

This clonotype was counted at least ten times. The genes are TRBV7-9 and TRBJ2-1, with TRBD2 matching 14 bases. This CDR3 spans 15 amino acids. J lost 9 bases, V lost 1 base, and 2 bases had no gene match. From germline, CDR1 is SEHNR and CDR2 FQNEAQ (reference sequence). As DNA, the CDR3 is TGTGCCAGCAGCTTAGGGGGGACTAGCGGGAGTGAGCAGTTCTTC. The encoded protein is CASSLGGTSGSEQFF.

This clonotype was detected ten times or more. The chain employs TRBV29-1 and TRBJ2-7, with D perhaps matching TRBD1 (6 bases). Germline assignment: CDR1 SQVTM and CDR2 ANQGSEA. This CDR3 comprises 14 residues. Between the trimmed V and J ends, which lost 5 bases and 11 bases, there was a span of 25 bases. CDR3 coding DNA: TGCAGCGTTCAGCAGGGGCGCGCCATCGAGTGGGAGTACTTC. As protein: CSVQQGRAIEWEYF.

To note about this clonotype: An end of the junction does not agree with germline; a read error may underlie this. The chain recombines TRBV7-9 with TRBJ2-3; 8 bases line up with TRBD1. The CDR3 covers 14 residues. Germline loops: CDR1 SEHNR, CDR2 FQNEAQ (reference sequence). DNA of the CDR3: TGTGCCAGCAGGGCAGGGGGCGCGTCAGATGCGCAGTATTTT. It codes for CASRAGGASDAQYF.

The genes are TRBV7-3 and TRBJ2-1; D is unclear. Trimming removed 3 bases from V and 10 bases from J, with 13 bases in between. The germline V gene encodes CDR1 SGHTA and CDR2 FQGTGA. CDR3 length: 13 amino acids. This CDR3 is CASSLSTRSEQFF. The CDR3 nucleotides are TGTGCCAGCAGCTTGAGCACTCGTTCGGAGCAGTTCTTC.

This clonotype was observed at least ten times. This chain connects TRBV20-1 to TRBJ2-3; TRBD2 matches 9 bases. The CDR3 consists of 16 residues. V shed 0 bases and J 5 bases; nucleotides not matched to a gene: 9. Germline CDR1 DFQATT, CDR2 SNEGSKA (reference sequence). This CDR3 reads CSARDSGGRAVDTQYF. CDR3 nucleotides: TGCAGTGCTAGAGATAGCGGCGGGAGGGCCGTAGATACGCAGTATTTT.

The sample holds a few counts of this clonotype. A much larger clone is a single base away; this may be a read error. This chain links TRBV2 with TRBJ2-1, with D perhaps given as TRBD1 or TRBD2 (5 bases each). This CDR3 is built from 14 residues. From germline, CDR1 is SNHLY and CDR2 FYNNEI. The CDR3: CASSEFGTYNGQFF. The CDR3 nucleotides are TGTGCCAGCAGTGAATTTGGGACCTACAATGGGCAGTTCTTC.

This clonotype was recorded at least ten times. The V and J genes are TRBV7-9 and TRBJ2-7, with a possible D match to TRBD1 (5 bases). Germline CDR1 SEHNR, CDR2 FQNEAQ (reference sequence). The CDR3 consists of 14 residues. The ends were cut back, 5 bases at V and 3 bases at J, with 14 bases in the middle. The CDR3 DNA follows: TGTGCCAGCAGCCGGGTCCTACAGGACTACGAGCAGTACTTC. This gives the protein CASSRVLQDYEQYF. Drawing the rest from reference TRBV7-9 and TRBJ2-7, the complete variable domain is DTGVSQNPRHKITKRGQNVTFRCDPISEHNRLYWYRQTLGQGPEFLTYFQNEAQLEKSRLLSDRFSAERPKGSFSTLEIQRTEQGDSAMYLCASSRVLQDYEQYFGPGTRLTVT.

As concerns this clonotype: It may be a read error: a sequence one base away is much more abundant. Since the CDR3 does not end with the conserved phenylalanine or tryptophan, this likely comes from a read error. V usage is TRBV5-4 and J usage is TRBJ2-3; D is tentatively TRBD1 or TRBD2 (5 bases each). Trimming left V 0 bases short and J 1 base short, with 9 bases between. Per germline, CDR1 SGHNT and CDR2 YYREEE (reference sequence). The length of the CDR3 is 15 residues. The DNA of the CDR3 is TGTGCCAGCAGCTTGGATCAGGGACGCACAGATACGCAGTATTCT. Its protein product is CASSLDQGRTDTQYS.

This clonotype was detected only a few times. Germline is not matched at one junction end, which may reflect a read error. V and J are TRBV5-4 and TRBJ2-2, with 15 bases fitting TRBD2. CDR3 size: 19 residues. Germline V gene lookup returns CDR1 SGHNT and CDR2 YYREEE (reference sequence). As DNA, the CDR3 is TGTGCCAGCAGTTTGGGACTAGCGGGAGGCATAGTGAGCACCGGGGAGCTGTTTTTT. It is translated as CASSLGLAGGIVSTGELFF. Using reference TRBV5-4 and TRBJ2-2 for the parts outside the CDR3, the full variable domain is ETGVTQSPTHLIKTRGQQVTLRCSSQSGHNTVSWYQQALGQGPQFIFQYYREEENGRGNFPPRFSGLQFPNYSSELNVNALELDDSALYLCASSLGLAGGIVSTGELFFGEGSRLTVL.

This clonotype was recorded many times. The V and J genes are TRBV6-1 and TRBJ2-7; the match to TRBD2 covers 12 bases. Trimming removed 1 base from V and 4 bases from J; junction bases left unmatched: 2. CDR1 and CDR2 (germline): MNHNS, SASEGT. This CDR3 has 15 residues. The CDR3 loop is CASSEETSGSYEQYF. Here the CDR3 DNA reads TGTGCCAGCAGTGAAGAGACTAGCGGGAGTTACGAGCAGTACTTC.

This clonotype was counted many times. As DNA, the CDR3 is TGTGCCAGCAGCCCGTCAATGGCGGTGTCCTACGAGCAGTACTTC. This gives the protein CASSPSMAVSYEQYF. The genes are TRBV7-2 and TRBJ2-7; D gene uncertain. The germline V gene has CDR1 SGHTA and CDR2 FQGNSA. CDR3 size: 15 residues. The V end was cut by 5 bases, the J end by 1 base, with 15 bases between. Complete variable domain (other parts from reference TRBV7-2 and TRBJ2-7): GAGVSQSPSNKVTEKGKDVELRCDPISGHTALYWYRQSLGQGLEFLIYFQGNSAPDKSGLPSDRFSAERTGGSVSTLTIQRTQQEDSAVYLCASSPSMAVSYEQYFGPGTRLTVT.

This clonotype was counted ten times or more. The CDR3 region has the DNA TGTGCCAGCAGCTCCGCGGGTGGAGCCACCGGGGAGCTGTTTTTT. The encoded protein is CASSSAGGATGELFF. This chain uses TRBV12-3 or TRBV12-4 with TRBJ2-2, with D possibly TRBD2 on 5 matching bases. Trimming stripped 6 bases from V and 4 bases from J, with 15 bases between. The CDR3 is made up of 15 amino acids.

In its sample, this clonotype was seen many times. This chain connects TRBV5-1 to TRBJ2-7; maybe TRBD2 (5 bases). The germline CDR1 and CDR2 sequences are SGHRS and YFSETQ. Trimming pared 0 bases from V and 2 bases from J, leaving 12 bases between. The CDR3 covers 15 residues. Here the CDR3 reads CASSLDPDLTYEQYF. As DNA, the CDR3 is TGCGCCAGCAGCTTGGATCCGGACTTAACCTACGAGCAGTACTTC.

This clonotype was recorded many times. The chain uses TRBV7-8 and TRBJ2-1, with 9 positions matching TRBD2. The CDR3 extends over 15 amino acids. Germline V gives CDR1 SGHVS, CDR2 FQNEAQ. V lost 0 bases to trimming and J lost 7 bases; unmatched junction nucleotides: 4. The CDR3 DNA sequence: TGTGCCAGCAGCTTAGCTAGCGGGAGCATTAATGAGCAGTTCTTC. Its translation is CASSLASGSINEQFF.

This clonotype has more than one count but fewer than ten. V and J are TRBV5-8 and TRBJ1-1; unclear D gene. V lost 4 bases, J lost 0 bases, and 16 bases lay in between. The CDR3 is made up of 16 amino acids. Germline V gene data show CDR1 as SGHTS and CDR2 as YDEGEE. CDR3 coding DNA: TGTGCCAGCAGCCTCGGACGGGGATTCCTGAACACTGAAGCTTTCTTT. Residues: CASSLGRGFLNTEAFF.

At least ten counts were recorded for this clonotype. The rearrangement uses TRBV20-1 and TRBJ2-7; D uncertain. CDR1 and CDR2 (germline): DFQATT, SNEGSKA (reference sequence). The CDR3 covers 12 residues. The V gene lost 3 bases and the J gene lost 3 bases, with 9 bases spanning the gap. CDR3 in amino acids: CSASRGLYEQYF. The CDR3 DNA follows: TGCAGTGCTAGTAGAGGTCTCTACGAGCAGTACTTC.

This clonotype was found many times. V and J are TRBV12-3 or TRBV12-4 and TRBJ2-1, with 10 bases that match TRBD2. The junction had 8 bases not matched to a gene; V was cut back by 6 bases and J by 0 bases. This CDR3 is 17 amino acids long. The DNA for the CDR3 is TGTGCCAGCAGCCGAAAAGCGGGAGGGAGCTCCTACAATGAGCAGTTCTTC. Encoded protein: CASSRKAGGSSYNEQFF.

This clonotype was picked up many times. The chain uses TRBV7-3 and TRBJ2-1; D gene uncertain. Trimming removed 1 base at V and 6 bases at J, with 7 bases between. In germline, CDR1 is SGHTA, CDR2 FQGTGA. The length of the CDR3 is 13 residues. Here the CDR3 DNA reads TGTGCCAGCAGCTTAAACGGAGCCAATGAGCAGTTCTTC. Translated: CASSLNGANEQFF.

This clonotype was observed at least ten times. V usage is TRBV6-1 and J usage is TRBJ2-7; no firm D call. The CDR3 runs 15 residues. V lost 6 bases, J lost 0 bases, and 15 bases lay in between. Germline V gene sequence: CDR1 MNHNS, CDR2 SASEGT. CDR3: CASREPLSSSYEQYF. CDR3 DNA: TGTGCCAGCAGGGAACCACTGTCAAGCTCCTACGAGCAGTACTTC.

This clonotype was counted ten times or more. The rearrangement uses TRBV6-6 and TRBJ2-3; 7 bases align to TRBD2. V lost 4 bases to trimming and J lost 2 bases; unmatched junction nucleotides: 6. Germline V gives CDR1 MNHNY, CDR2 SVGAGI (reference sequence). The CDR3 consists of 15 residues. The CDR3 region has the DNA TGTGCCAGCAGTTGGACTAGAGGGGCCACAGATACGCAGTATTTT. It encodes CASSWTRGATDTQYF.

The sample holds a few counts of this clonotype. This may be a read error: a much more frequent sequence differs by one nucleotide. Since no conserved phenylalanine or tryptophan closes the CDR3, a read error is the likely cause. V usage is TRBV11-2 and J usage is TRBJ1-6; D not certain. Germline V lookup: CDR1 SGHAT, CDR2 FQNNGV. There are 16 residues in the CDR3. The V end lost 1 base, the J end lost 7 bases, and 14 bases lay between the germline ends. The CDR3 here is CASSLGLRAANSPLHL. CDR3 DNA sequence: TGTGCCAGCAGCTTAGGTCTTAGGGCAGCCAATTCACCCCTCCACTTA.